The present T cell receptor (beta chain) was sequenced within a study of PD-L1 blockade in urothelial cancer. About the study: Analyses used blood from 3 weeks (second dose) and 6 weeks after treatment start.

TCRdb's table, derived via immunoSEQ multiplex PCR, lists solely in-frame clones and lacks some. Among more than 45,000 clones listed, approximately 81% were seen once. V lost 0 bases to trimming and J lost 8 bases; unmatched junction nucleotides: 6. Germline CDR1 SGHVS, CDR2 FQNEAQ. CDR3 length equals 14 residues. Noted time point: pretreatment peripheral blood. This receptor was taken from a man between 65 and 79 years old with urothelial cancer. The specimen was PBMCs, collected around atezolizumab (anti-PD-L1) treatment. V and J are TRBV7-8 and TRBJ1-2; 7 bases are shared with TRBD1. The CDR3 region is CASSLAGGRRGYTF. CDR3 nucleotide sequence: TGTGCCAGCAGCTTAGCAGGGGGCAGGAGAGGCTACACCTTC.